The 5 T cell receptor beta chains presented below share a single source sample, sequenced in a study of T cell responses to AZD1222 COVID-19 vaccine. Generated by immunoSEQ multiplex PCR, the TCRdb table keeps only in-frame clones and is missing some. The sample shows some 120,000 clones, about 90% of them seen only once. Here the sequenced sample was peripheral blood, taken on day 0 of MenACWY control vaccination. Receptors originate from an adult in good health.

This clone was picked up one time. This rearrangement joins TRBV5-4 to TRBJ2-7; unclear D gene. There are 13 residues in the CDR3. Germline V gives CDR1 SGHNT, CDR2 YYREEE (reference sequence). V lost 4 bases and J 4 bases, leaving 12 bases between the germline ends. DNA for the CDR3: TGTGCCAGCAGCCTGCCGACTCAGTACGAGCAGTACTTC. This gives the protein CASSLPTQYEQYF.

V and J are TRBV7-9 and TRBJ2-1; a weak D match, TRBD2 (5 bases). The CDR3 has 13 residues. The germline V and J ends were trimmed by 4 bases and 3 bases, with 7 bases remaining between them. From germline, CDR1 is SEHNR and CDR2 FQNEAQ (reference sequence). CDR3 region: CASSSGIYNEQFF. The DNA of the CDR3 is TGTGCCAGCAGCTCGGGGATCTACAATGAGCAGTTCTTC.

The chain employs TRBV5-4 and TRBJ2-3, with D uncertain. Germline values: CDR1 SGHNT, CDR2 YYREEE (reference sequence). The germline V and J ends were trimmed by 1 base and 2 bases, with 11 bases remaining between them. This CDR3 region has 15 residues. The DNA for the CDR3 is TGTGCCAGCAGCTTGCGTGGCGGCTTCACAGATACGCAGTATTTT. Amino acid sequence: CASSLRGGFTDTQYF.

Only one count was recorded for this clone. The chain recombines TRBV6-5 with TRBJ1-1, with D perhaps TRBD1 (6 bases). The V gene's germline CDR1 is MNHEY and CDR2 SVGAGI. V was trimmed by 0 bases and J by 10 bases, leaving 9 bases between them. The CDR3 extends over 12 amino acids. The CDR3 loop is CASSYSGGAAFF. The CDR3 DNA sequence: TGTGCCAGCAGTTACTCGGGGGGCGCAGCTTTCTTT.

The CDR3 protein is CASSLTSNEQFF. CDR3 nucleotides: TGTGCCAGCAGCTTGACTTCCAATGAGCAGTTCTTC. The chain links TRBV5-5 to TRBJ2-1; D is uncertain. The CDR3 covers 12 residues. V was cut by 1 base and J by 6 bases, with 5 bases left in between. Germline CDR1 and CDR2: SGHKS and YYEKEE (reference sequence).